This TCR beta chain was profiled in a study of blood T cell repertoires in COVID-19. For the study at large: Acute and convalescent COVID-19 samples came from the United States, Italy and Spain. PBMCs, B-cell-depleted T cells, or T cells provided the cDNA or gDNA that made up the material.

The protocol was immunoSEQ multiplex PCR, while the TCRdb copy is restricted to in-frame clones and leaves out a portion. This table has about 260,000 clones, around 84% appearing once. J lost 6 bases, V lost 5 bases, and 12 bases had no gene match. The CDR3 totals 17 residues. Germline-derived CDR1 and CDR2 are SGHAT and FQNNGV. Source material: peripheral blood. The rearrangement links TRBV11-2 to TRBJ2-3; TRBD2 matches 12 bases. The origin of this receptor is a man aged 60-69 years with acute or convalescent COVID-19. CDR3 loop: CASSPRTSGILFDTQYF. The CDR3 bases are TGTGCCAGCAGCCCCCGGACTAGCGGGATACTGTTTGATACGCAGTATTTT.